This TCR beta chain was sequenced for a study of T cell responses to AZD1222 COVID-19 vaccine. Notes on the study in general: Only six AZD1222 recipients tested seropositive at baseline. None of the repertoires were sampled until the peak T cell response had passed. The CD4 TCRs associated with vaccination extended across spike and predominated at 160-218 and 743-854. Spike-specific TCR breadth and depth grew following two AZD1222 doses.

This clone was seen a handful of times. The target antigen is unknown. The protocol was immunoSEQ multiplex PCR, while the TCRdb copy is restricted to in-frame clones and leaves out a portion. The sample carries over 95,000 clones, approximately 90% recorded once. V lost 5 bases and J lost 4; bases outside the gene matches: 1. CDR1 is SEHNR, CDR2 FQNEAQ, per germline (reference sequence). The CDR3 has 12 residues. The V gene is TRBV7-9, the J gene TRBJ1-1; TRBD1 aligns across 7 bases. The sequenced sample was peripheral blood, obtained on day 0 of AZD1222 vaccination. The source of this sequence is an adult in good health. CDR3 nucleotides: TGTGCCAGCAGCCAGGGGGGCACTGAAGCTTTCTTT. This translates into CASSQGGTEAFF.